The present entry profiles one T cell receptor (beta chain) with its context. Its antigen is undetermined. Time point defined: week 23, last vaccination. Vaccinated patients received 300 ug of mutant IDH1 20-mer peptide per dose, with topical imiquimod. Libraries were prepared by immunoSEQ multiplex PCR; TCRdb keeps only in-frame clonotypes and omits some of them. The table records roughly 43,000 clones, about three quarters of them present only once. This sample stems from a study of a mutant IDH1 vaccine in newly diagnosed glioma. Study-wide background: Receipt of radiotherapy, temozolomide, or both preceded the study, and most received both.

This CDR3 contains 15 residues. Trimming left V 5 bases short and J 0 bases short, with 13 bases between. CDR1 is LNHDA and CDR2 is SQIVND in the germline V gene (reference sequence). The receptor was isolated from a man between 45 and 60 years old with glioma. This specimen consisted of PBMCs, obtained from a glioma patient whose treatment included an IDH1 peptide vaccine. The V and J genes are TRBV19 and TRBJ1-1, with D possibly being TRBD1 (5 bases). The CDR3 spells CASSPGGTMNTEAFF. The CDR3 DNA reads TGTGCCAGTAGTCCCGGAGGGACCATGAACACTGAAGCTTTCTTT.